The text below deals with one TCR beta chain. Its antigen is still unknown. Base-call qualities are not available, and no considerably larger clone is one nucleotide away. This sample is drawn from a study of shared clonotypes between healthy human individuals (dated by TCRdb to 2019 to 2021). About the investigation overall: The cohort comprised a couple of women and a few men aged 18 to 49 years. For each donor, CD4 naive and CD4 memory were each given three plates, CD8 naive was given two plates, and CD8 memory was given one plate. The study deeply sequenced blood TCR repertoires of several healthy adults to estimate repertoire size and the extent of clonotype sharing between individuals. To increase sequencing depth and limit assay-specific biases, different laboratories used diverse techniques to prepare libraries and sequence TCR repertoires. Leukapheresis yielded between about 0.85 and 9 billion PBMCs per donor. Study-level results and caveats: Approximately 5% of naive CD4, 3% to 4% of naive CD8, 2.3% of memory CD4, and more than 0.35% of memory CD8 clonotypes were shared across four donors. Pairwise subsampling led to the expectation that sequencing depth would affect the degree of clonotype sharing among donors. Sampling was limited to blood, and TCR repertoires in tissue likely differ from TCR repertoires in blood. Naive subsets generally had larger estimated clonotype richness than memory subsets did. The small number of donors limited the genetic and exposure-history diversity represented. Rarefaction of sorted-subset datasets indicated incomplete sequencing despite the large sequencing depth. Compared with non-shared clonotypes, the clonotypes found in all four sorted-subset donors had higher generation probabilities.

Using the deep immunoSEQ assay, multiplex PCR amplified TCR CDR3 regions from genomic DNA. Extracted genomic DNA from each cell subset was spread evenly across all wells of several immunoSEQ 96-well plates, with each plate serving as a replicate. For sorted subsets, each replicate PCR was loaded with around 220 ng genomic DNA, equivalent to about 30,000 T cell genomes. Purified libraries were quantified with a Qubit 3.0 fluorometer, sized on a Bioanalyzer 2100, and re-quantified with the KAPA Library Quantification kit. Every immunoSEQ 96-well plate was sequenced on a separate single-read 150-cycle Illumina NextSeq 550 flow cell. In the source study's methods: Because the immunoSEQ output included only junctional sequences and no quality scores, the filtering could not be the same as the filtering used for full-length reads. Sequences were annotated with PyIR, a Python wrapper for IgBLAST v1.9, and V/J genes and CDR3 were assigned using IMGT germline references. Reads with weak V/J assignments (E-value above 1e-6), missing CDR3, stop codons, out-of-frame junctions, or ambiguous translated residues were removed. V3J clonotypes were defined as sequences sharing an identical inferred V gene, J gene, and CDR3 amino acid sequence. The percentage overlap between two repertoires was calculated by dividing the number of shared unique clonotypes by the size of the smaller repertoire. RTK rarefaction, the Chao1 estimator, and Recon v2.1 estimates of unobserved clonotypes were used to assess repertoire richness. OLGA was used to compute generation probabilities for all TCRbeta clonotypes that the gDNA method yielded from a handful of donors. TCRdb took this table from immuneACCESS and kept in-frame rearrangements with V and J called. Such tables lack part of the clones; where checked against another copy, unresolved V genes explain under half of the gap, and the rest is unexplained. Clonal size and the V and J genes are those of that table, whereas D and trimming came from the DNA. The sample table holds about 2.4 million clones, of which approximately 94% were seen once. The leading ten clones occupy over 0.12% of the sample.

Taken from the germline V gene (reference sequence), the CDR1 and CDR2 loops are SEHNR and FQNEAQ. The CDR3 holds 17 amino acids from the cysteine to the phenylalanine. The entry retains the CDR3 DNA only, 51 bases that are in frame from base 1. V lost 5 bases and J lost 1 base; the stretch between them is 20 bases long. Donors were healthy HIV-negative adults with no recently reported acute infections or vaccinations. Every donor was a Caucasian adult living in Nashville, Tennessee, USA. CD4+ T cells were enriched by magnetic negative selection, after which naive cells were positively selected on CD45RA and the negative fraction was taken as the memory subset. Blood was obtained by leukapheresis, after which PBMCs were separated by Ficoll-Histopaque density gradient centrifugation and cryopreserved in liquid nitrogen vapor phase. Analytical flow cytometry was used to check the purity and quantity of every magnetically sorted T cell population. Genomic DNA was isolated from each sorted fraction and quantified by UV absorbance on a Nanodrop 2000c.

The TCR originated in a man between 18 and 35 years old in good health. The sample consisted of naive CD4+ T cells sorted from blood. The intended sense of this specimen's cell subset or site label: CD45RA+ positively selected. The chain uses TRBV7-9 and TRBJ1-2; the best D guess is TRBD1, with 6 bases matching. The CDR3 region: CASSKNRGLIINYGYTF. The nucleotide sequence reads as follows: TGTGCCAGCAGCAAGAACCGGGGGCTAATAATTAACTATGGCTACACCTTC.